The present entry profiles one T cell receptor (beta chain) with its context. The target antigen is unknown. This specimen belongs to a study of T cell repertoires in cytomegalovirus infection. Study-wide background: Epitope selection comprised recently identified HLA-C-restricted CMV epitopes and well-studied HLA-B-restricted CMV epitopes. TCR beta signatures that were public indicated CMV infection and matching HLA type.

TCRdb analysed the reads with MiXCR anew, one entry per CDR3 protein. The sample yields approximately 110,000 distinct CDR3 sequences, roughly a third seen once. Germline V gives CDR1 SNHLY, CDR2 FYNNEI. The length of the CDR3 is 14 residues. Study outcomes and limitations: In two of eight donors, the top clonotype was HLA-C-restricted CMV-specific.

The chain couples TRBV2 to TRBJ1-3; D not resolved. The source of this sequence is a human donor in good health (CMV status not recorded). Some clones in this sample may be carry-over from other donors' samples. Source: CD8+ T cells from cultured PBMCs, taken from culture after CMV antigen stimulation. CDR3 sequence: CTSSRASSGNTIYF. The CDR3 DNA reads TGTACAAGCAGTAGGGCTTCCTCTGGAAACACCATATATTTT.